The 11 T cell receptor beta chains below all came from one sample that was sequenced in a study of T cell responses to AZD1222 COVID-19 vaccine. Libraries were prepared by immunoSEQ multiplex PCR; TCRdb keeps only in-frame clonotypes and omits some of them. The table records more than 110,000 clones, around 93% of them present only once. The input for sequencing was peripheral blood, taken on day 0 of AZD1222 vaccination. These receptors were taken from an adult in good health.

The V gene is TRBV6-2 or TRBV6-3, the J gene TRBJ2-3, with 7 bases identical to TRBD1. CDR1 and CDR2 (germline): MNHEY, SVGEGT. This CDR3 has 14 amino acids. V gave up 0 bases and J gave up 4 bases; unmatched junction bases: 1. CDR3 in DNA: TGTGCCAGCAGTTACTCAGGGGGCGCAGATACGCAGTATTTT. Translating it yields CASSYSGGADTQYF.

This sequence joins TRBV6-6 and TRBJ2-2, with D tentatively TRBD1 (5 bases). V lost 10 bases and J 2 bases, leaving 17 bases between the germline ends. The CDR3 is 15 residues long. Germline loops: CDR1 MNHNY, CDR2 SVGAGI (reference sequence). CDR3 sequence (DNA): TGTGCCACCACGACAGCAGGTCGCAACACCGGGGAGCTGTTTTTT. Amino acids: CATTTAGRNTGELFF.

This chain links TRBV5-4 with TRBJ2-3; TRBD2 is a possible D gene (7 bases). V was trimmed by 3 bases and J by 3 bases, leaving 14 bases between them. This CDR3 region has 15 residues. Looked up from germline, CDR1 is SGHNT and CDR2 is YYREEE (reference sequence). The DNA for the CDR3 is TGTGCCAGCAGCTACGTGGGGGGGCGGACAGATACGCAGTATTTT. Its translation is CASSYVGGRTDTQYF.

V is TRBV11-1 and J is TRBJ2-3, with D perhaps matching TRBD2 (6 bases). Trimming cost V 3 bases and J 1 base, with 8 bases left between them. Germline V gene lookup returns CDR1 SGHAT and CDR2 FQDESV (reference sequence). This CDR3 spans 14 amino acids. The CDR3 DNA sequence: TGTGCCAGCAGCTTCCAGCGGGGCACAGATACGCAGTATTTT. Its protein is CASSFQRGTDTQYF.

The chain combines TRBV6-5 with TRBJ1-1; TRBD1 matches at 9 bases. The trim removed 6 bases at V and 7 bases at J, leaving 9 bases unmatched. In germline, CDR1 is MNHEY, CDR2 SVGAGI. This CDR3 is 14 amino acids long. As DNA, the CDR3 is TGTGCCAGCAGGGGGACAGGGAAGATGGGTGAAGCTTTCTTT. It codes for CASRGTGKMGEAFF.

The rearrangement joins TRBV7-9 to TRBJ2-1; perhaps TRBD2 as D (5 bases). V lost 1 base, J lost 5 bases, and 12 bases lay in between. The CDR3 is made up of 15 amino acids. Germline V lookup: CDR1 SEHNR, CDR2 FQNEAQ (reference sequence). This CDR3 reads CASSLVLAGDNEQFF. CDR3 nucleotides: TGTGCCAGCAGCTTAGTTCTAGCTGGCGACAATGAGCAGTTCTTC.

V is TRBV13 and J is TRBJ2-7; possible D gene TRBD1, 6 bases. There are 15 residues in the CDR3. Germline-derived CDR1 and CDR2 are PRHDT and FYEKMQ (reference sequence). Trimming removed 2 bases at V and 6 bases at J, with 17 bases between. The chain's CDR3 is CASSLLFTGNSEQYF. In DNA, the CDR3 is TGTGCCAGCAGCTTATTATTCACAGGGAATAGCGAGCAGTACTTC.

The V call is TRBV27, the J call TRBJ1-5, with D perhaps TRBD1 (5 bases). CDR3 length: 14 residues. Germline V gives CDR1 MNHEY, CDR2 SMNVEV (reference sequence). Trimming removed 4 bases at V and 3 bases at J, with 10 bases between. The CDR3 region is CASSWGPYNQPQHF. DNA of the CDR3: TGTGCCAGCAGTTGGGGACCGTACAATCAGCCCCAGCATTTT.

CDR3 region: CASTQSENQPQHF. CDR3 bases: TGTGCCAGCACTCAGTCTGAGAATCAGCCCCAGCATTTT. The V gene is TRBV6-6, the J gene TRBJ1-5; D not resolved. Germline lookup yields CDR1 MNHNY and CDR2 SVGAGI (reference sequence). The CDR3 covers 13 residues. Trimming left V 7 bases short and J 4 bases short, with 11 bases between.

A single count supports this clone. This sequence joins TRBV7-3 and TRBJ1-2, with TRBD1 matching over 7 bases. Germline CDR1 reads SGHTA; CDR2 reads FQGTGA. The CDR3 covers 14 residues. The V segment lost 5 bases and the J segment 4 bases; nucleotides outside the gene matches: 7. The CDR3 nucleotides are TGTGCCAGCAGCCCCGGGACAGTCCTCTATGGCTACACCTTC. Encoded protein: CASSPGTVLYGYTF.

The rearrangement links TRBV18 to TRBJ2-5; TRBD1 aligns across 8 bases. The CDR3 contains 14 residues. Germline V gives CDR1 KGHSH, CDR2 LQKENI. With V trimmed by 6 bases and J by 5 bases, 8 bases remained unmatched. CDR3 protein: CASSSAGGEETQYF. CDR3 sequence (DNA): TGTGCCAGCTCCTCCGCAGGGGGCGAGGAGACCCAGTACTTC.